This entry lists 28 T cell receptor beta chains sequenced from one sample in a study of PD-L1 blockade in urothelial cancer. Data came from immunoSEQ multiplex PCR; TCRdb stores just in-frame clones and leaves some out. Of about 52,000 clones detected, roughly 84% appear once; the ten largest clones hold roughly 1.3%. Time point meaning: pretreatment peripheral blood. The input for sequencing was PBMCs, taken around atezolizumab (anti-PD-L1) treatment. The receptors here all came from a man between 50 and 59 years old with urothelial cancer.

The chain joins TRBV5-4 to TRBJ1-1; 8 bases fit TRBD1. Germline CDR1 is SGHNT and CDR2 is YYREEE (reference sequence). This CDR3 is built from 15 residues. V dropped 4 bases and J dropped 5; count of bases not matched to a gene: 10. As DNA, the CDR3 is TGTGCCAGCAGCCTTCCCGGACAGGGACGGACTGAAGCTTTCTTT. Protein sequence: CASSLPGQGRTEAFF.

This chain links TRBV7-9 with TRBJ1-5; TRBD1 agrees at 7 bases. Germline V gene sequence: CDR1 SEHNR, CDR2 FQNEAQ (reference sequence). The CDR3 runs to 17 residues. Trimming took 1 base from V and 0 from J; bases not matched to a gene: 6. The CDR3 DNA sequence: TGTGCCAGCAGCTTAGGGGGACAGCTTTATAGCAATCAGCCCCAGCATTTT. Amino acid sequence: CASSLGGQLYSNQPQHF.

The gene calls are TRBV5-1 and TRBJ1-1; 7 bases line up with TRBD1. This CDR3 has 20 residues. Germline loops: CDR1 SGHRS, CDR2 YFSETQ. Germline trimming cut 2 bases from V and 1 base from J; bases unmatched to any gene: 20. The CDR3 nucleotides read TGCGCCAGCAGCTTCGAGGAGACTGTCAGACAGGGATCATCGAACACTGAAGCTTTCTTT. Amino acid sequence: CASSFEETVRQGSSNTEAFF.

The CDR3 protein is CASSRGGSPGNEQFF. The CDR3 nucleotides read TGTGCCAGCAGTAGGGGTGGGTCTCCCGGCAATGAGCAGTTCTTC. The chain recombines TRBV7-2 with TRBJ2-1, with D possibly matching TRBD1 (5 bases). The CDR3 is 15 amino acids. The germline V gene encodes CDR1 SGHTA and CDR2 FQGNSA. The V end was cut by 6 bases, the J end by 6 bases, with 18 bases between.

The chain is built from TRBV9 and TRBJ2-3, with 7 bases fitting TRBD2. Unmatched junction bases numbered 6, after V lost 1 base and J lost 1 base. Germline CDR1 and CDR2: SGDLS and YYNGEE. The CDR3 runs 16 residues. CDR3 region: CASSVLGGFGTDTQYF. Written as DNA, the CDR3 is TGTGCCAGCAGCGTACTGGGAGGGTTCGGCACAGATACGCAGTATTTT.

This clone was found once. V and J are TRBV4-2 and TRBJ2-2; D unresolved. Looked up from germline, CDR1 is LGHNA and CDR2 is YNFKEQ. This CDR3 is built from 16 residues. V lost 2 bases, J lost 5 bases, and 15 bases lay in between. CDR3 nucleotide sequence: TGTGCCAGCAGCCAAACCCTCCAGGCACCAACCGGGGAGCTGTTTTTT. Translation: CASSQTLQAPTGELFF.

The chain recombines TRBV5-1 with TRBJ1-2; 8 positions match TRBD1. Germline trimming cut 4 bases from V and 3 bases from J; bases unmatched to any gene: 5. Germline CDR1 reads SGHRS; CDR2 reads YFSETQ. The CDR3 is 14 amino acids. Written as DNA, the CDR3 is TGCGCCAGCAGCACGGACAGGGTTGACTATGGCTACACCTTC. Translated: CASSTDRVDYGYTF.

This sequence joins TRBV6-5 and TRBJ2-2; 8 positions agree with TRBD1. The V gene end was trimmed by 6 bases and the J gene end by 0 bases; junction bases not matched to a gene: 3. The CDR3 sequence is 15 residues long. Germline assignment: CDR1 MNHEY and CDR2 SVGAGI. The CDR3 region is CASRRQGSNTGELFF. In DNA form, the CDR3 reads TGTGCCAGCAGGCGACAGGGGTCGAACACCGGGGAGCTGTTTTTT.

This clone was seen at least ten times. The CDR3 DNA sequence: TGTGCCTGGAGTAACCGGGGGTTCGGGACCGGGGAGCTGTTTTTT. Encoded protein: CAWSNRGFGTGELFF. The genes are TRBV30 and TRBJ2-2; D may be TRBD2 (6 bases). Germline assignment: CDR1 GTSNPN and CDR2 SVGIG (reference sequence). This CDR3 spans 15 amino acids. Trimming removed 2 bases from V and 5 bases from J, with 15 bases in between.

The rearrangement joins TRBV5-6 to TRBJ1-5; D might be TRBD1 (5 bases). Germline-derived CDR1 and CDR2 are SGHDT and YYEEEE. The V end was cut by 4 bases, the J end by 6 bases, with 8 bases between. This CDR3 comprises 12 residues. CDR3 in DNA: TGTGCCAGCAGCAGGGGAGGTCAGCCCCAGCATTTT. It encodes CASSRGGQPQHF.

The V call is TRBV9, the J call TRBJ2-7; weak D call: TRBD2 (7 bases). Looked up from germline, CDR1 is SGDLS and CDR2 is YYNGEE. Trimming removed 7 bases from V and 6 bases from J, with 17 bases in between. CDR3 length equals 13 residues. The DNA for the CDR3 is TGTGCCAGCTCCCCCGGGGGGCTTGGCGAGCAGTACTTC. Its protein product is CASSPGGLGEQYF.

This sequence joins TRBV30 and TRBJ1-6, with 7 bases fitting TRBD1. V was pared by 3 bases and J by 6 bases, with 5 bases of the junction left unmatched. Per the germline V gene, CDR1 is GTSNPN and CDR2 is SVGIG (reference sequence). CDR3 length: 14 residues. In nucleotides, the CDR3 is TGTGCCTGGAGGCCGGGACAGCTTAATTCACCCCTCCACTTT. As protein: CAWRPGQLNSPLHF.

The chain has TRBV5-1 and TRBJ1-6; D perhaps matches TRBD1 (5 bases). V lost 1 base to trimming and J lost 8 bases, with 13 bases between them. Germline CDR1 and CDR2: SGHRS and YFSETQ. CDR3 length equals 15 residues. The CDR3 loop reads CASSLSQGRDSPLHF. The CDR3 nucleotides read TGCGCCAGCAGCTTGTCCCAGGGTCGGGATTCACCCCTCCACTTT.

The rearrangement uses TRBV6-5 and TRBJ2-7; a possible D gene is TRBD2 (6 bases). The CDR3 extends over 13 amino acids. V lost 0 bases to trimming and J lost 7 bases, with 10 bases between them. Germline V gene data show CDR1 as MNHEY and CDR2 as SVGAGI. CDR3 amino acids: CASSYSGAGEQYF. The DNA of the CDR3 is TGTGCCAGCAGTTACTCAGGGGCGGGGGAGCAGTACTTC.

CDR3 bases: TGTGCCAAGCAAAGCGTGGCGGGGGAGCAGTACTTC. Its translation: CAKQSVAGEQYF. The V call is TRBV2, the J call TRBJ2-7, with TRBD2 as a possible D gene (6 bases). Germline CDR1 and CDR2: SNHLY and FYNNEI. The CDR3 is 12 amino acids. V gave up 10 bases and J gave up 7 bases, with 17 bases separating them.

The chain joins TRBV7-9 to TRBJ2-7, with TRBD1 matching 10 bases. V shed 5 bases, J shed 5 bases, and the junction held 12 bases outside the gene matches. The CDR3 extends over 16 amino acids. Germline CDR1 reads SEHNR; CDR2 reads FQNEAQ (reference sequence). This CDR3 reads CASSEDRGSWSHEQYF. Written as DNA, the CDR3 is TGTGCCAGCAGCGAGGACAGGGGGTCTTGGAGCCACGAGCAGTACTTC.

V gene TRBV11-2 combines with J gene TRBJ1-5; perhaps TRBD1 as D (5 bases). This CDR3 spans 14 amino acids. Germline values: CDR1 SGHAT, CDR2 FQNNGV. Between the trimmed V and J ends, which lost 0 bases and 7 bases, there was a span of 10 bases. CDR3 amino acids: CASSLDLPGQPQHF. CDR3 in DNA: TGTGCCAGCAGCTTAGACCTCCCAGGGCAGCCCCAGCATTTT.

The chain joins TRBV10-3 to TRBJ2-1; D might be TRBD2 (6 bases). This CDR3 has 17 amino acids. Germline V gene lookup returns CDR1 ENHRY and CDR2 SYGVKD. The germline V and J ends were trimmed by 4 bases and 0 bases, with 16 bases remaining between them. The CDR3 DNA is TGTGCCATCAGTGGTAGGTTGCGGGGTAGCTCCTACAATGAGCAGTTCTTC. Translating it yields CAISGRLRGSSYNEQFF.

The genes are TRBV18 and TRBJ2-5, with TRBD1 matching over 10 bases. From germline, CDR1 is KGHSH and CDR2 LQKENI. The CDR3 runs to 14 residues. J was trimmed by 5 bases and V by 3 bases; bases with no gene match: 3. The CDR3 nucleotides read TGTGCCAGCTCACCCCGGACAGGGGGGGAGACCCAGTACTTC. This translates into CASSPRTGGETQYF.

Remarks on this clone: The identical CDR3 is also encoded by other nucleotide sequences in the sample. This chain links TRBV7-2 with TRBJ2-7; D remains unclear. This CDR3 is 12 amino acids long. The germline CDR1 and CDR2 sequences are SGHTA and FQGNSA. Trimming removed 3 bases at V and 3 bases at J, with 6 bases between. CDR3 in amino acids: CASSFNSYEQYF. The CDR3 bases are TGTGCCAGCAGCTTTAACAGCTACGAGCAGTACTTC.

The rearrangement links TRBV7-9 to TRBJ2-7; 7 nucleotides match TRBD2. The CDR3 spans 14 residues. Germline V gene data show CDR1 as SEHNR and CDR2 as FQNEAQ (reference sequence). J lost 2 bases, V lost 8 bases, and 9 bases had no gene match. The chain's CDR3 is CASSIGEGTYEQYF. CDR3 DNA: TGTGCCAGCTCCATAGGGGAGGGAACCTACGAGCAGTACTTC.

The rearrangement joins TRBV28 to TRBJ1-2, with a possible D match to TRBD1 (5 bases). CDR1 and CDR2 (germline): MDHEN, SYDVKM. The CDR3 is made up of 16 amino acids. V was trimmed by 7 bases and J by 6 bases, leaving 24 bases between them. The chain's CDR3 is CASINNGQGLYHGYTF. The CDR3 nucleotides are TGTGCCAGCATTAATAATGGGCAGGGACTTTACCATGGCTACACCTTC.

V is TRBV18 and J is TRBJ1-5; TRBD1 is a possible D gene (6 bases). CDR1 is KGHSH, CDR2 LQKENI, per germline. Trimming removed 2 bases from V and 9 bases from J, with 11 bases in between. The CDR3 totals 13 residues. The CDR3 bases are TGTGCCAGCTCACCATACAGGGACCGGCCCCAGCATTTT. The encoded protein is CASSPYRDRPQHF.

The chain combines TRBV7-9 with TRBJ2-5; D may be TRBD1 (6 bases). V was trimmed by 5 bases and J by 1 base, leaving 14 bases between them. The CDR3 spans 15 residues. Per germline, CDR1 SEHNR and CDR2 FQNEAQ (reference sequence). The CDR3 is CASSLWTAFQETQYF. The CDR3 DNA sequence: TGTGCCAGCAGCCTATGGACAGCCTTCCAAGAGACCCAGTACTTC.

The chain carries TRBV6-4 and TRBJ2-1, with TRBD2 as a possible D gene (5 bases). The germline CDR1 and CDR2 sequences are MRHNA and SNTAGT. The CDR3 covers 12 residues. V dropped 3 bases and J dropped 8 bases, with 8 bases sitting between them. The CDR3 loop reads CASSEFGDEQFF. The CDR3 region has the DNA TGTGCCAGCAGTGAGTTCGGGGATGAGCAGTTCTTC.

The chain employs TRBV19 and TRBJ2-2; 12 bases fit TRBD2. Per the germline V gene, CDR1 is LNHDA and CDR2 is SQIVND (reference sequence). This CDR3 is 15 amino acids long. V lost 4 bases to trimming and J lost 4 bases; unmatched junction nucleotides: 1. CDR3: CASSTSGRVTGELFF. The CDR3 bases are TGTGCCAGTAGTACTAGCGGGAGGGTCACCGGGGAGCTGTTTTTT.

The gene calls are TRBV10-3 and TRBJ2-1; 11 nucleotides match TRBD2. The trim removed 3 bases at V and 13 bases at J, leaving 5 bases unmatched. There are 13 residues in the CDR3. Germline CDR1 and CDR2: ENHRY and SYGVKD. The CDR3 DNA reads as TGTGCCATCAGTGACCGGACTAGCGGGCCACAGTTCTTC. Translation gives CAISDRTSGPQFF.

The rearrangement links TRBV4-1 to TRBJ2-7; tentatively, D is TRBD1 (5 bases). The CDR3 length is 16 residues. V was trimmed by 0 bases and J by 0 bases, leaving 12 bases between them. In germline, CDR1 is MGHRA, CDR2 YSYEKL. CDR3 DNA sequence: TGCGCCAGCAGCCAAGATTTCACAGGAACCTCCTACGAGCAGTACTTC. This sequence encodes CASSQDFTGTSYEQYF.